These 18 T cell receptor beta chains share one sample of origin, sequenced in a study of response to subunit inactivated influenza vaccine (dated by TCRdb to between 2018 and 2020). The library was made by RT-PCR. Instrument on record: Illumina HiSeq 2500. Using fastp at Q25 and MiXCR, TCRdb reprocessed the public reads and kept productive beta chains. Rows matching on CDR3 protein sequence are summarized as one entry with the most common DNA and genes. Within this sample are a few hundred thousand distinct CDR3 sequences, with around 11% of them counted one time only. The top ten hold approximately 10% of the sample. This sample was shared with a second study, whose subject was T cells expressing NK-cell markers. According to the second study: TCR beta cDNA libraries were prepared using 5'RACE template switching, which introduced a universal primer site and unique molecular identifiers.

Source: PBMCs from blood, taken on the day of vaccination. Source of these receptors: a man aged 50 to 60 who received an inactivated influenza vaccine. Donor details come from another sample of the same person, matched by shared clones.

The sample holds many counts of this clonotype. The chain has TRBV11-2 and TRBJ2-2; D may be TRBD2 (5 bases). The CDR3 totals 17 residues. Trimming pared 6 bases from V and 1 base from J, leaving 18 bases between. Germline assignment: CDR1 SGHAT and CDR2 FQNNGV. This CDR3 is CASSGEVGVVNTGELFF. In DNA, the CDR3 is TGTGCCAGCAGTGGTGAGGTCGGGGTTGTGAACACCGGGGAGCTGTTTTTT.

The rearrangement joins TRBV20-1 to TRBJ2-1; D unresolved. CDR1 DFQATT and CDR2 SNEGSKA come from the germline V gene (reference sequence). This CDR3 is built from 14 residues. V lost 6 bases and J 0 bases, leaving 12 bases between the germline ends. The CDR3 DNA follows: TGCAGTGCCCAGCGTGGGCACTCCTACAATGAGCAGTTCTTC. Translated: CSAQRGHSYNEQFF.

This chain uses TRBV27 with TRBJ2-7, with D tentatively TRBD2 (6 bases). Germline lookup yields CDR1 MNHEY and CDR2 SMNVEV (reference sequence). The CDR3 covers 14 residues. With 8 bases removed from V and 3 bases from J, the gap between germline ends came to 17 bases. CDR3 DNA: TGTGCCAGCTCAGTGGGAGGCCCGTACTACGAGCAGTACTTC. It translates to CASSVGGPYYEQYF.

This clonotype was seen repeatedly, ten times or more. The CDR3 DNA sequence: TGCGCCAGCAGCGGTGCCGGGGACAGGGGGCTCGGCACCGGGGAGCTGTTTTTT. Protein product: CASSGAGDRGLGTGELFF. The rearrangement joins TRBV4-3 to TRBJ2-2; 12 bases fit TRBD1. Germline assignment: CDR1 LGHNA and CDR2 YSLEER. The CDR3 totals 18 residues. Germline trimming cut 5 bases from V and 4 bases from J; bases unmatched to any gene: 11.

This clonotype was seen a few times. In nucleotides, the CDR3 is TGTGCCATCAGTGAGGGGCGTTTGGAGACCCAGTACTTC. Translated: CAISEGRLETQYF. The V call is TRBV10-3, the J call TRBJ2-5, with D unresolved. The length of the CDR3 is 13 residues. Germline V gene sequence: CDR1 ENHRY, CDR2 SYGVKD. Trimming shortened V by 2 bases and J by 5 bases, and 9 bases separated the two germline ends.

This clonotype came up a few times. The chain is built from TRBV19 and TRBJ1-4, with a weak D call TRBD1 (6 bases). V lost 6 bases, J lost 6 bases, and 14 bases lay in between. The CDR3 consists of 14 residues. CDR1 is LNHDA, CDR2 SQIVND, per germline (reference sequence). The CDR3 loop reads CASRKVGADEKLFF. CDR3 nucleotides: TGTGCCAGTAGGAAGGTGGGGGCCGATGAAAAACTGTTTTTT.

This chain uses TRBV7-9 with TRBJ2-6, with D perhaps matching TRBD2 (6 bases). V gave up 11 bases and J gave up 12 bases, with 17 bases separating them. CDR3 length equals 12 residues. CDR1 is SEHNR, CDR2 FQNEAQ, per germline (reference sequence). As DNA, the CDR3 is TGTGCCCGCCGGGAGCCCTCGGGCGTCCTGACTTTC. Translated: CARREPSGVLTF.

The V call is TRBV5-1, the J call TRBJ2-7, with TRBD2 matching 9 bases. CDR3 size: 15 residues. The germline V gene encodes CDR1 SGHRS and CDR2 YFSETQ. V was clipped by 1 base and J by 6 bases; unmatched bases: 8. The CDR3 DNA reads TGCGCCAGCAGCTTGTTTGGCGGGGGGGCTCTCGAGCAGTACTTC. This codes for CASSLFGGGALEQYF.

This clonotype was recorded only once. One end of the junction fails to match germline, which may point to a read error. The V gene is TRBV7-8, the J gene TRBJ2-2; D assignment may be TRBD1 or TRBD2 (5 bases each). The CDR3 sequence is 13 residues long. Per the germline V gene, CDR1 is SGHVS and CDR2 is FQNEAQ. CDR3 sequence (DNA): TGTGCCAGCAGCCCCAGGGACGCCGGGGTGCTGTTTTTT. This sequence encodes CASSPRDAGVLFF.

The sample holds a few counts of this clonotype. The rearrangement uses TRBV5-6 and TRBJ2-3; no reliable D call. Germline lookup yields CDR1 SGHDT and CDR2 YYEEEE. The ends were cut back, 2 bases at V and 5 bases at J, with 15 bases in the middle. The CDR3 runs 15 residues. CDR3 amino acids: CASSFSRIVGDTQYF. In nucleotides, the CDR3 is TGTGCCAGCAGCTTCTCTAGAATTGTTGGAGATACGCAGTATTTT. Full variable domain (rest looked up from reference TRBV5-6 and TRBJ2-3): DAGVTQSPTHLIKTRGQQVTLRCSPKSGHDTVSWYQQALGQGPQFIFQYYEEEERQRGNFPDRFSGHQFPNYSSELNVNALLLGDSALYLCASSFSRIVGDTQYFGPGTRLTVL.

This clonotype was picked up a small number of times. The chain uses TRBV4-3 and TRBJ2-3, with TRBD1 as a possible D gene (6 bases). Germline V gene sequence: CDR1 LGHNA, CDR2 YSLEER. CDR3 length: 17 amino acids. Trimming shortened V by 0 bases and J by 0 bases, and 13 bases separated the two germline ends. The chain's CDR3 is CASSQDGQLSSTDTQYF. Here the CDR3 DNA reads TGCGCCAGCAGCCAAGACGGACAGTTGTCTAGCACAGATACGCAGTATTTT.

The chain combines TRBV27 with TRBJ2-7; D is possibly TRBD1 (5 bases). Trimming removed 6 bases at V and 3 bases at J, with 18 bases between. This CDR3 has 15 residues. CDR1 is MNHEY, CDR2 SMNVEV, per germline (reference sequence). CDR3 nucleotides: TGTGCCAGCAGGTTGAGAGCGACAGTAGACTACGAGCAGTACTTC. This sequence encodes CASRLRATVDYEQYF.

V gene TRBV20-1 combines with J gene TRBJ2-7; 7 bases match TRBD2. Germline values: CDR1 DFQATT, CDR2 SNEGSKA (reference sequence). V gave up 4 bases and J gave up 2 bases; unmatched junction bases: 8. This CDR3 has 14 amino acids. CDR3 loop: CSATGFGTTYEQYF. CDR3 coding DNA: TGCAGTGCTACTGGTTTCGGGACTACCTACGAGCAGTACTTC.

The rearrangement joins TRBV7-2 to TRBJ2-3; D remains ambiguous. V dropped 4 bases and J dropped 0 bases, with 8 bases sitting between them. CDR3 length: 14 residues. CDR1 is SGHTA, CDR2 FQGNSA, per germline. The DNA of the CDR3 is TGTGCCAGCAGCTCAGAATCTAGCACAGATACGCAGTATTTT. Protein: CASSSESSTDTQYF.

This clonotype was counted only a few times. The rearrangement joins TRBV3-1 to TRBJ2-5, with D possibly matching TRBD2 (6 bases). The V gene lost 1 base and the J gene lost 7 bases, with 19 bases spanning the gap. Germline V gene lookup returns CDR1 LGHDT and CDR2 YNNKEL (reference sequence). The CDR3 extends over 16 amino acids. Here the CDR3 DNA reads TGTGCCAGCAGCCAAGTAGGAGGGACGTACTCGGGGACCCAGTACTTC. The encoded protein is CASSQVGGTYSGTQYF.

The chain has TRBV6-5 and TRBJ2-1; 8 nucleotides match TRBD1. This CDR3 contains 15 residues. Germline CDR1 reads MNHEY; CDR2 reads SVGAGI. Trimming removed 2 bases from V and 7 bases from J; junction bases left unmatched: 7. The CDR3, as DNA: TGTGCCAGCAGTTACCCAGGACAGGGTCTGAATGAGCAGTTCTTC. This gives the protein CASSYPGQGLNEQFF.

This clonotype has a handful of counts. This sequence joins TRBV12-3 or TRBV12-4 and TRBJ1-6; 7 bases are shared with TRBD1. V trimming: 5 bases; J trimming: 7 bases; junction bases outside the gene matches: 5. The CDR3 covers 14 residues. The CDR3 nucleotides read TGTGCCAGCAGTCCGGGGACAGAGAATTCACCCCTCCACTTT. Residues: CASSPGTENSPLHF.

The gene calls are TRBV19 and TRBJ1-5; 8 bases align to TRBD1. V shed 9 bases and J 1 base; nucleotides not matched to a gene: 5. Germline assignment: CDR1 LNHDA and CDR2 SQIVND (reference sequence). The CDR3 is made up of 14 amino acids. In DNA, the CDR3 is TGTGCCAGCGACAGGGGATTAAGCAATCAGCCCCAGCATTTT. Its translation: CASDRGLSNQPQHF.